Below, one T cell receptor beta chain is given with its context. The record originates from a study of T cells after yellow fever vaccination. UMIs and a universal primer site were added when TCR cDNA was made by 5'RACE template switching. TCRdb re-analysed the 5' RACE reads in MiXCR, keeping a single row per CDR3 protein. The top ten hold about two fifths of the sample, which has more than 80,000 distinct CDR3 sequences, less than 6% seen once. Germline V gives CDR1 SGHRS, CDR2 YFSETQ. The length of the CDR3 is 13 residues. Trimming took 6 bases from V and 8 from J; bases not matched to a gene: 8. The receptor comes from a man between 18 and 29 years old who received the YFV17D yellow fever vaccine. The source material was CD8+ T cells sorted from PBMCs, sampled 10 days after the yellow fever booster vaccination. The rearrangement joins TRBV5-1 to TRBJ2-1; 7 bases agree with TRBD1. Written as DNA, the CDR3 is TGCGCCAGCACCCAGACAGGGTCATATGAGCAGTTCTTC. Residues: CASTQTGSYEQFF.